This passage covers 31 T cell receptor beta chains from one sample sequenced in a study of shared clonotypes between healthy human individuals. Assay used: immunoSEQ multiplex PCR; TCRdb lists only in-frame clones, some missing. In the table there are about 2 million clones, 85% to 95% of which are singletons. Cells designated naive CD8 were CD45RO-negative and were positively selected for CCR7, with terminally differentiated effector memory CD45RA+ cells excluded. Sample: naive CD8+ T cells sorted from blood. These receptors were obtained from a man aged 18 to 35 in good health.

V and J are TRBV6-1 and TRBJ2-5, with D perhaps assigned TRBD1 or TRBD2 (5 bases each). V was pared by 1 base and J by 2 bases, with 23 bases between. Germline V gene data show CDR1 as MNHNS and CDR2 as SASEGT. The CDR3 totals 19 residues. This CDR3 reads CASSEVGALGEEGQETQYF. The CDR3 nucleotides are TGTGCCAGCAGTGAAGTGGGCGCTTTGGGGGAAGAGGGGCAAGAGACCCAGTACTTC.

J is TRBJ2-7 and V is TRBV10-3, with 9 nucleotides matching TRBD1. Germline values: CDR1 ENHRY, CDR2 SYGVKD. J was trimmed by 2 bases and V by 5 bases; bases with no gene match: 7. This CDR3 spans 15 amino acids. The CDR3 nucleotides are TGTGCCATCAGTCTCAAACAGGGGGCGCCCTACGAGCAGTACTTC. The encoded protein is CAISLKQGAPYEQYF.

This chain joins TRBV7-9 and TRBJ2-3, with TRBD2 matching 8 bases. The CDR3 totals 17 residues. Looked up from germline, CDR1 is SEHNR and CDR2 is FQNEAQ (reference sequence). J lost 4 bases, V lost 1 base, and 10 bases had no gene match. DNA of the CDR3: TGTGCCAGCAGCTTAGAGGCCAGCGGGGGCCCGGCAGATACGCAGTATTTT. This encodes CASSLEASGGPADTQYF.

The J gene is TRBJ1-2, the V gene TRBV6-6, with a possible D match to TRBD1 (5 bases). Germline V CDR1 and CDR2: MNHNY, SVGAGI (reference sequence). Trimming removed 4 bases at V and 8 bases at J, with 17 bases between. This CDR3 has 14 residues. This chain's CDR3 is CASSLYTMGDGYTF. DNA for the CDR3: TGTGCCAGCAGTTTATACACCATGGGGGACGGCTACACCTTC.

The chain uses TRBV2 and TRBJ2-7, with a possible D match to TRBD2 (5 bases). Germline-derived CDR1 and CDR2 are SNHLY and FYNNEI. Trimming stripped 8 bases from V and 5 bases from J, with 10 bases between. The CDR3 extends over 11 amino acids. CDR3 sequence (DNA): TGTGCCAGCGGAGAGGGTAACGAGCAGTACTTC. Translation: CASGEGNEQYF.

Comments on this clone: This specimen includes other DNA sequences encoding the same CDR3. The gene calls are TRBV6-5 and TRBJ1-2, with 8 nucleotides matching TRBD1. The V and J ends lost 3 bases and 7 bases, in that order; junction bases with no gene match: 7. CDR1 and CDR2 (germline): MNHEY, SVGAGI. The CDR3 runs to 14 residues. CDR3 DNA sequence: TGTGCCAGCAGTTATGGACAGGGACTCGGTGGCTACACCTTC. It is translated as CASSYGQGLGGYTF.

The chain employs TRBV4-3 and TRBJ2-7; D call uncertain. The CDR3 covers 15 residues. V was trimmed by 1 base and J by 6 bases, leaving 16 bases between them. CDR1 and CDR2 from the germline V gene are LGHNA and YSLEER. CDR3 in amino acids: CASSQGYSESFEQYF. The CDR3 DNA follows: TGCGCCAGCAGCCAAGGGTATTCTGAGAGTTTCGAGCAGTACTTC.

The CDR3 here is CASSATGNYGYTF. For the CDR3, the DNA is TGTGCCAGCAGCGCTACAGGGAACTATGGCTACACCTTC. The chain recombines TRBV9 with TRBJ1-2; D perhaps matches TRBD1 (6 bases). V lost 3 bases, J lost 2 bases, and 8 bases lay in between. The CDR3 is 13 amino acids. Germline assignment: CDR1 SGDLS and CDR2 YYNGEE. Using reference TRBV9 and TRBJ1-2 for the parts outside the CDR3, the full variable domain is DSGVTQTPKHLITATGQRVTLRCSPRSGDLSVYWYQQSLDQGLQFLIQYYNGEERAKGNILERFSAQQFPDLHSELNLSSLELGDSALYFCASSATGNYGYTFGSGTRLTVV.

The rearrangement joins TRBV10-3 to TRBJ1-2; unclear D gene. Germline CDR1 ENHRY, CDR2 SYGVKD. This CDR3 has 15 residues. Trimming took 2 bases from V and 2 from J, leaving 12 bases between them. For the CDR3, the DNA is TGTGCCATCAGTGAGCCTACACCTGACAACTATGGCTACACCTTC. As protein: CAISEPTPDNYGYTF.

The gene calls are TRBV4-1 and TRBJ2-7; 7 nucleotides align to TRBD2. The CDR3 sequence is 15 residues long. Germline V gives CDR1 MGHRA, CDR2 YSYEKL. Trimming at V came to 2 bases and at J to 2 bases, leaving 6 bases not matched to a gene. Here the CDR3 reads CASSQHGGTTYEQYF. The CDR3 nucleotides read TGCGCCAGCAGCCAACACGGGGGGACTACCTACGAGCAGTACTTC.

The chain combines TRBV6-1 with TRBJ1-2; D may be TRBD1 (6 bases). This CDR3 comprises 13 residues. Germline assignment: CDR1 MNHNS and CDR2 SASEGT. Trimming left V 6 bases short and J 5 bases short, with 13 bases between. CDR3 nucleotide sequence: TGTGCCAGCAGACAGGGTCTTGGATATGGCTACACCTTC. This gives the protein CASRQGLGYGYTF.

The gene calls are TRBV6-6 and TRBJ2-3; 7 bases line up with TRBD2. This CDR3 contains 14 residues. V shed 6 bases and J 2 bases; nucleotides not matched to a gene: 5. Germline lookup yields CDR1 MNHNY and CDR2 SVGAGI (reference sequence). As DNA, the CDR3 is TGTGCCAGCAGCCCTCGGGACTACACAGATACGCAGTATTTT. It translates to CASSPRDYTDTQYF.

The rearrangement joins TRBV7-9 to TRBJ2-5, with D perhaps TRBD2 (5 bases). CDR1 SEHNR and CDR2 FQNEAQ come from the germline V gene (reference sequence). The CDR3 consists of 13 residues. Trimming cost V 7 bases and J 0 bases, with 9 bases left between them. The CDR3 coding sequence is TGTGCCAGCAAGGAGGAGTACCAAGAGACCCAGTACTTC. It encodes CASKEEYQETQYF. The full variable domain, in which reference TRBV7-9 and TRBJ2-5 provide the parts outside the CDR3, is DTGVSQNPRHKITKRGQNVTFRCDPISEHNRLYWYRQTLGQGPEFLTYFQNEAQLEKSRLLSDRFSAERPKGSFSTLEIQRTEQGDSAMYLCASKEEYQETQYFGPGTRLLVL.

The chain joins TRBV2 to TRBJ2-1, with D possibly matching TRBD2 (7 bases). The CDR3 has 16 amino acids. The germline V gene encodes CDR1 SNHLY and CDR2 FYNNEI. V lost 10 bases, J lost 3 bases, and 22 bases lay in between. In nucleotides, the CDR3 is TGTGCCACGGGAGGACAGTATGTATTTAACTACAATGAGCAGTTCTTC. Translated: CATGGQYVFNYNEQFF. Drawing the rest from reference TRBV2 and TRBJ2-1, the complete variable domain is EPEVTQTPSHQVTQMGQEVILRCVPISNHLYFYWYRQILGQKVEFLVSFYNNEISEKSEIFDDQFSVERPDGSNFTLKIRSTKLEDSAMYFCATGGQYVFNYNEQFFGPGTRLTVL.

The chain joins TRBV5-8 to TRBJ2-7; no definite D call. The CDR3 length is 16 residues. V gave up 3 bases and J gave up 6 bases, with 22 bases separating them. Germline V gene sequence: CDR1 SGHTS, CDR2 YDEGEE. CDR3: CASSWGSEPLFGEQYF. The CDR3 coding sequence is TGTGCCAGCAGCTGGGGAAGTGAGCCCCTGTTCGGCGAGCAGTACTTC.

This chain connects TRBV15 to TRBJ2-1, with TRBD2 matching 7 bases. The CDR3 totals 15 residues. Trimming at V came to 1 base and at J to 8 bases, leaving 8 bases not matched to a gene. Germline CDR1 reads LNHNV; CDR2 reads YYDKDF (reference sequence). DNA for the CDR3: TGTGCCACCAGCAGAGGTCCACCTCGGGGGGATGAGCAGTTCTTC. It codes for CATSRGPPRGDEQFF.

This chain uses TRBV5-6 with TRBJ2-5; possible D gene TRBD2, 7 bases. Germline V CDR1 and CDR2: SGHDT, YYEEEE. This CDR3 is built from 14 residues. Trimming removed 2 bases at V and 2 bases at J, with 10 bases between. This CDR3 reads CASSFKGGQETQYF. In nucleotides, the CDR3 is TGTGCCAGCAGCTTCAAGGGGGGGCAAGAGACCCAGTACTTC.

The chain links TRBV4-3 to TRBJ2-6; D perhaps matches TRBD2 (5 bases). Germline V lookup: CDR1 LGHNA, CDR2 YSLEER. This CDR3 has 15 residues. V lost 1 base and J 2 bases, leaving 6 bases between the germline ends. In nucleotides, the CDR3 is TGCGCCAGCAGCCAAGCGGGGACTGGGGCCAACGTCCTGACTTTC. This encodes CASSQAGTGANVLTF.

This rearrangement joins TRBV14 to TRBJ2-2; 9 nucleotides agree with TRBD1. V shed 0 bases, J shed 8 bases, and the junction held 7 bases outside the gene matches. Germline loops: CDR1 SGHDN, CDR2 FVKESK. The CDR3 is 16 residues long. CDR3 region: CASSQEGQGFAGELFF. The CDR3 DNA sequence: TGTGCCAGCAGCCAAGAGGGACAGGGCTTTGCAGGGGAGCTGTTTTTT.

Worth noting for this clone: Its ends do not fully match the called genes, so a read error is possible. The chain recombines TRBV7-7 with TRBJ2-7, with D possibly matching TRBD1 (6 bases). Germline values: CDR1 SSHAT, CDR2 FNYEAQ (reference sequence). The CDR3 extends over 16 amino acids. The CDR3 coding sequence is TGTGCTAGCAGCGCACCTTACAGGGTGCCGCGCTACGAGCAGTACTTC. Protein product: CASSAPYRVPRYEQYF.

The chain employs TRBV6-6 and TRBJ2-7; possibly TRBD1 for D (5 bases). V was clipped by 0 bases and J by 8 bases, with 11 bases between them. This CDR3 is 13 amino acids long. CDR1 and CDR2 (germline): MNHNY, SVGAGI (reference sequence). The CDR3 region has the DNA TGTGCCAGCAGTTACTCGATAGGGGAAAAGCAGTACTTC. Translated, it gives CASSYSIGEKQYF.

The V and J genes are TRBV7-6 and TRBJ2-6, with D uncertain. Germline values: CDR1 SGHVS, CDR2 FNYEAQ. Trimming took 1 base from V and 5 from J, leaving 3 bases between them. This CDR3 contains 13 residues. DNA for the CDR3: TGTGCCAGCAGCTTAGGTCGGGCCAACGTCCTGACTTTC. This sequence encodes CASSLGRANVLTF.

V gene TRBV21-1 combines with J gene TRBJ1-5; the DNA was not used to check the table's D call, TRBD1. TRBV21-1 is shown as a pseudogene. This CDR3 spans 18 amino acids. DNA of the CDR3: TGTGCCAGCAGCATAAACCGGGACAGGGACCTTAGCAATCAGCCCCAGCATTTT. Translation gives CASSINRDRDLSNQPQHF.

This clone was counted a single time. V gene TRBV5-6 combines with J gene TRBJ2-3; D gene unclear. CDR3 length: 17 residues. V was shortened by 3 bases and J by 4 bases, with 21 bases between the two germline ends. Germline CDR1 and CDR2: SGHDT and YYEEEE. CDR3 DNA sequence: TGTGCCAGCAGCTACTATAGGGCCGCCCTCGCTTCAGATACGCAGTATTTT. Protein: CASSYYRAALASDTQYF.

In nucleotides, the CDR3 is TGTGCCAGCAGCTTAGTTTCGGGGAACTCACCCCTCCACTTT. Its protein is CASSLVSGNSPLHF. This chain uses TRBV11-3 with TRBJ1-6, with no clear D. Germline V gene data show CDR1 as SGHNT and CDR2 as YENEEA. This CDR3 comprises 14 residues. Trimming took 1 base from V and 10 from J, leaving 11 bases between them. The full variable domain, its missing parts supplied by reference TRBV11-3 and TRBJ1-6, is EAGVVQSPRYKIIEKKQPVAFWCNPISGHNTLYWYLQNLGQGPELLIRYENEEAVDDSQLPKDRFSAERLKGVDSTLKIQPAELGDSAVYLCASSLVSGNSPLHFGNGTRLTVT.

V is TRBV5-4 and J is TRBJ2-3; tentatively, D is TRBD2 (5 bases). The CDR3 is 16 amino acids. In germline, CDR1 is SGHNT, CDR2 YYREEE (reference sequence). Between the trimmed V and J ends, which lost 3 bases and 0 bases, there was a span of 14 bases. The CDR3 protein is CASSSWTSPSTDTQYF. The CDR3 DNA reads TGTGCCAGCAGCTCCTGGACTTCCCCTAGCACAGATACGCAGTATTTT.

The chain links TRBV7-9 to TRBJ2-7, with TRBD1 matching over 8 bases. This CDR3 is 14 amino acids long. V lost 5 bases and J lost 4; bases outside the gene matches: 7. Germline V gene data show CDR1 as SEHNR and CDR2 as FQNEAQ (reference sequence). The CDR3 region has the DNA TGTGCCAGCAGCCCAACCGGGACAGGATACGAGCAGTACTTC. Translation: CASSPTGTGYEQYF.

This clone came up once. Here the CDR3 reads CASSLRQGSTGELFF. In nucleotides, the CDR3 is TGTGCCAGCAGTCTCAGACAGGGGAGCACCGGGGAGCTGTTTTTT. This chain links TRBV7-8 with TRBJ2-2; 8 bases map to TRBD1. Germline-derived CDR1 and CDR2 are SGHVS and FQNEAQ. The CDR3 runs 15 residues. The junction had 7 bases not matched to a gene; V was cut back by 6 bases and J by 4 bases. Variable domain in full (rest from reference TRBV7-8 and TRBJ2-2): GAGVSQSPRYKVAKRGQDVALRCDPISGHVSLFWYQQALGQGPEFLTYFQNEAQLDKSGLPSDRFFAERPEGSVSTLKIQRTQQEDSAVYLCASSLRQGSTGELFFGEGSRLTVL.

With respect to this clone: Other DNA sequences from this sample encode an identical CDR3 as well. V usage is TRBV19 and J usage is TRBJ2-3, with D unclear. CDR3 length: 13 residues. With 4 bases removed from V and 0 bases from J, the gap between germline ends came to 5 bases. CDR1 LNHDA and CDR2 SQIVND come from the germline V gene (reference sequence). The CDR3 DNA follows: TGTGCCAGTAGTACTACTAGCACAGATACGCAGTATTTT. Translated, it gives CASSTTSTDTQYF.

Regarding this clone: Within the sample, other DNA sequences also encode this same CDR3. The chain has TRBV30 and TRBJ1-5; D remains ambiguous. This CDR3 is 13 amino acids long. Germline CDR1 GTSNPN, CDR2 SVGIG (reference sequence). V was pared by 0 bases and J by 0 bases, with 3 bases between. Here the CDR3 DNA reads TGTGCCTGGAGTGTACTTAGCAATCAGCCCCAGCATTTT. Its protein is CAWSVLSNQPQHF.

The V gene is TRBV27, the J gene TRBJ2-3; no clear D gene. V lost 2 bases and J 6 bases, leaving 24 bases between the germline ends. Germline V gene lookup returns CDR1 MNHEY and CDR2 SMNVEV (reference sequence). This CDR3 is built from 18 residues. The CDR3 nucleotides are TGTGCCAGCAGTTTAGAAGGCTTTGGCAGATCCCTCATGGATACGCAGTATTTT. This translates into CASSLEGFGRSLMDTQYF.